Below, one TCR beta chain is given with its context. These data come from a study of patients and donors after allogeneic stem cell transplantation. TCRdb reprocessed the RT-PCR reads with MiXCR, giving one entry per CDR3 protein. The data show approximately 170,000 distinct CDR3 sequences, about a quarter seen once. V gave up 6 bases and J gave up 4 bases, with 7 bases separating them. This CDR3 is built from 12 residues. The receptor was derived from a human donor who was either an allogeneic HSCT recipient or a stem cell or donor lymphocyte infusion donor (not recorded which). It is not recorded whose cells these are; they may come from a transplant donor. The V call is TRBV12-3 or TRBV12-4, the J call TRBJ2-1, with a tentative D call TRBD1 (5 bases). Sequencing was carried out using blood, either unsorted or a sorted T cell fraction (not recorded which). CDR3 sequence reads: CASSRQYNEQFF. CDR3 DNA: TGTGCCAGCAGCAGACAGTACAATGAGCAGTTCTTC.